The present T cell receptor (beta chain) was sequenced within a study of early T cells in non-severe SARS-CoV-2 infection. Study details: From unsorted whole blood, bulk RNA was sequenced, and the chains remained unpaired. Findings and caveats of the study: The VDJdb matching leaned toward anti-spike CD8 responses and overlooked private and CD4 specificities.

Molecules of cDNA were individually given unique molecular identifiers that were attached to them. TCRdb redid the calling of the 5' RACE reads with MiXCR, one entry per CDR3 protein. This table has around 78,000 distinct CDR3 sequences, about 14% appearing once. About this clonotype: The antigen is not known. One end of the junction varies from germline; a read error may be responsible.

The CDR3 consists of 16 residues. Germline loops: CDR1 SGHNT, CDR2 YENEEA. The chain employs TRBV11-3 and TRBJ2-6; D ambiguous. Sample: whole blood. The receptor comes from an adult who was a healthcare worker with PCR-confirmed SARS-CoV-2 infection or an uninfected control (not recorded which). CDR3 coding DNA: TGTGCCAGCAGCGGAAGGAGTTTCTCTGTGGCCAACGTCCTGACTTTC. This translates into CASSGRSFSVANVLTF. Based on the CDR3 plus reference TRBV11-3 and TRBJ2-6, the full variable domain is EAGVVQSPRYKIIEKKQPVAFWCNPISGHNTLYWYLQNLGQGPELLIRYENEEAVDDSQLPKDRFSAERLKGVDSTLKIQPAELGDSAVYLCASSGRSFSVANVLTFGAGSRLTVL.